This T cell receptor (beta chain) derives from a study of T cells in Graves' hyperthyroidism and ophthalmopathy. Turning to the study itself: Peripheral blood was acquired at first diagnosis, ahead of any therapy whatsoever.

V lost 3 bases, J lost 5 bases, and 15 bases lay in between. In germline, CDR1 is SGHTA, CDR2 FQGNSA. The CDR3 has 15 residues. This clonotype was seen a handful of times. RNA transcripts gave rise to amplified TCR beta CDR3 regions. During a first-round RT-PCR of the TCR CDR3, the HTBI primer set was used. Each CDR3 protein is one row after TCRdb ran MiXCR on the multiplex PCR reads. The sample consists of fewer than 200,000 distinct CDR3 sequences, over 15% of them appearing once. Those with hyperthyroidism were 18 to 65 years old, newly diagnosed, and ill for under 2 months. The sequence was obtained from a woman in her 50s with Graves' hyperthyroidism. The rearrangement links TRBV7-2 to TRBJ2-3; tentatively, D is TRBD2 (6 bases). Material for sequencing was blood. Here the CDR3 reads CASSLVGTRVDTQYF. The CDR3 bases are TGTGCCAGCAGCTTGGTTGGGACTCGCGTAGATACGCAGTATTTT.